This is a list of T cell receptor beta chains from one sample in a study of CXCR3 chemokines and chemotherapy response in bladder cancer. MiXCR, applied by TCRdb to the PCR reads, yields one record per CDR3 protein. This table holds 8,000 or so distinct CDR3 sequences, roughly 12% found once. The material was obtained from a patient whose treatment included neoadjuvant chemotherapy. These receptors were obtained from a human donor with bladder cancer that responded to neoadjuvant chemotherapy. Each CDR3 is given with its conserved first and last residue. The D gene is left open where the match is weak. The size of a clone is reported for some rows only, either as once, few or many, or as a class for expanded clones.

j_gene	v_gene	d_gene	abundance	CDR3nt	CDR3aa
TRBJ2-1	TRBV7-9	-	many	TGTGCCAGCAGCTTAGTTGTGGGAACCTACAATGAGCAGTTCTTC	CASSLVVGTYNEQFF
TRBJ2-1	TRBV6-6	-	many	TGTGCCAGCAGTTACTCAGGTAATGAGCAGTTCTTC	CASSYSGNEQFF
TRBJ1-1	TRBV6-5	TRBD1	many	TGTGCCAGCGGCACTTCACAGGGGATGAACACTGAAGCTTTCTTT	CASGTSQGMNTEAFF
TRBJ2-3	TRBV20-1	TRBD2	-	TGCAGTGCTCGTCAGACTAGCGGGTGGGCAGATACGCAGTATTTT	CSARQTSGWADTQYF
TRBJ1-3	TRBV12-3/TRBV12-4	-	few	TGTGCCAGCAGTCCCTGGGCAGGGGCAGGAAACACCATATATTTT	CASSPWAGAGNTIYF
TRBJ2-1	TRBV7-3	-	many	TGTGCCAGCAGCCAAGAAAGACAGACTGACAACAATGAGCAGTTCTTC	CASSQERQTDNNEQFF
TRBJ1-1	TRBV29-1	TRBD1	many	TGCAGCGCATTTGGACAGGGGTTCACTGAAGCTTTCTTT	CSAFGQGFTEAFF
TRBJ1-1	TRBV2	TRBD1	-	TGTGCCAGCAGAGACACGACAGGGGTGGCTGAAGCTTTCTTT	CASRDTTGVAEAFF
TRBJ1-3	TRBV5-4	-	many	TGTGCCAGCAGCTTGGGGTCGAACTCTGGAAACACCATATATTTT	CASSLGSNSGNTIYF
TRBJ1-1	TRBV6-1	-	medium-sized	TGTGCCAGCAGAGGACAAAAGGGGAACACTGAAGCTTTCTTT	CASRGQKGNTEAFF
TRBJ2-5	TRBV7-9	-	many	TGTGCCAGCAGCTTTAGGCTAGAGCGTGAGACCCAGTACTTC	CASSFRLERETQYF
TRBJ1-1	TRBV12-5	-	many	TGTGCTAGTGGTTTGTCGGGGGGCGGCACTGAAGCTTTCTTT	CASGLSGGGTEAFF
TRBJ2-7	TRBV27	-	few	TGTGCCAGCCGTCGACAGGAGAATTACGAGCAGTACTTC	CASRRQENYEQYF
TRBJ2-5	TRBV6-6	-	many	TGTGCCAGCACCCATTCAACCTCCAGGACCCAGTACTTC	CASTHSTSRTQYF
TRBJ2-7	TRBV29-1	-	many	TGCAGCGCTAGAGAAGGCTCCTACGAGCAGTACTTC	CSAREGSYEQYF
TRBJ2-7	TRBV10-3	-	many	TGTGCCATCAGTGAGTTGGCAGGCATCTACGAGCAGTACTTC	CAISELAGIYEQYF
TRBJ1-1	TRBV6-5	TRBD1	many	TGTGCCAGCAGTTATAATTGGGACAGGGGGCGGACTGAAGCTTTCTTT	CASSYNWDRGRTEAFF
TRBJ1-2	TRBV6-2/TRBV6-3	-	medium-sized	TGTGCCAGCAGTTACTCGAAGCTACCTGGCGACTATGGCTACACCTTC	CASSYSKLPGDYGYTF
TRBJ2-3	TRBV7-9	TRBD2	many	TGTGCCAGCAGCTTAAACCTAGCGGGGCCCACAGATACGCAGTATTTT	CASSLNLAGPTDTQYF
TRBJ1-5	TRBV10-3	-	medium-sized	TGTGCCATCAGTGAGTCAGGGTTGTCTAGCAATCAGCCCCAGCATTTT	CAISESGLSSNQPQHF
TRBJ2-7	TRBV20-1	TRBD2	-	TGCAGTGCTACGCCGGGACTAGCGGGGGGGCTCGGGTACTTC	CSATPGLAGGLGYF
TRBJ1-6	TRBV6-1	TRBD1	many	TGTGCCAGCAGTGTGGGGACAGGCTATAATTCACCCCTCCACTTT	CASSVGTGYNSPLHF
TRBJ2-7	TRBV12-3/TRBV12-4	TRBD2	many	TGTGCCAGCACTAACCGGGGGGCCTACGAGCAGTACTTC	CASTNRGAYEQYF
TRBJ2-1	TRBV9	-	many	TGTGCCAGCAGCATTTCCGTGGACTCCGGTGAGTTCTTC	CASSISVDSGEFF
TRBJ1-1	TRBV19	-	medium-sized	TGTGCCAGTAGTATCGGGGGAACGGCCACTGAAGCTTTCTTT	CASSIGGTATEAFF
TRBJ1-1	TRBV10-1	-	medium-sized	TGCGCCAGCAGTGAGTCCGGGCGGACTGAAGCTTTCTTT	CASSESGRTEAFF
TRBJ2-7	TRBV5-4	-	many	TGTGCCAGCAGCTTGGGGGGGGCCGATTCCTACGAGCAGTACTTC	CASSLGGADSYEQYF
TRBJ1-6	TRBV12-3/TRBV12-4	-	-	TGTGCCAGCAGTCTAAGGGGGGAGAGTTCACCCCTCCACTTT	CASSLRGESSPLHF
TRBJ2-7	TRBV18	-	many	TGTGCCAGCTCACCAGGTGGTTCCCGGGCCTACGAGCAGTACTTC	CASSPGGSRAYEQYF
TRBJ2-7	TRBV5-4	TRBD2	many	TGTGCCAGCAGCTTCGGGACTAACTCCTACGAGCAGTACTTC	CASSFGTNSYEQYF
TRBJ1-3	TRBV24-1	-	many	TGTGCCACCAGTGATTGGCAGGGTCGACTCTTAACCACCATATATTTT	CATSDWQGRLLTTIYF
TRBJ2-3	TRBV6-2/TRBV6-3	-	medium-sized	TGTGCCAGCAGCGTAAGGGCGGGTCCGCAGTATTTT	CASSVRAGPQYF
TRBJ2-4	TRBV12-3/TRBV12-4	-	many	TGTGCCAGCGTAGACGGAGCCAAAAACATTCAGTACTTC	CASVDGAKNIQYF
TRBJ2-2	TRBV6-5	-	-	TGTGCCAGCACGCGGGACACCGGGGAGCTGTTTTTT	CASTRDTGELFF
TRBJ1-5	TRBV6-1	-	many	TGTGCCAGCAGCCCATCCAATCAGCCCCAGCATTTT	CASSPSNQPQHF
TRBJ2-3	TRBV15	-	many	TGTGCCACCAGCGCAAGACGCGGGACAACGGGCACAGATACGCAGTATTTT	CATSARRGTTGTDTQYF
TRBJ2-7	TRBV12-5	-	-	TGTGCTAGTGGTCCCCCCGGAAGCTCCTACGAGCAGTACTTC	CASGPPGSSYEQYF
TRBJ1-1	TRBV5-6	-	medium-sized	TGTGCCAGCAGCTTGATGGGCGGTAGCACTGAAGCTTTCTTT	CASSLMGGSTEAFF
TRBJ2-3	TRBV9	TRBD1	few	TGTGCCAGCAGCAAGGACCCTCTAGGGACAGGGAGGTCAGATACGCAGTATTTT	CASSKDPLGTGRSDTQYF
TRBJ1-6	TRBV20-1	-	many	TGCAGTGCTAGAGATGGGAGTAGTCTCTCCTATAATTCACCCCTCCACTTT	CSARDGSSLSYNSPLHF
TRBJ2-5	TRBV12-3/TRBV12-4	-	-	TGTGCCAGCAGTCCACCCCTCCAGACTAGATTGAAAGAGACCCAGTACTTC	CASSPPLQTRLKETQYF